This passage covers 31 T cell receptor beta chains from one sample sequenced in a study of T cell responses to AZD1222 COVID-19 vaccine. TCRdb's copy holds only in-frame clones and misses some; the assay was immunoSEQ multiplex PCR. The sample has about 170,000 clones, around nine tenths seen once. Material: peripheral blood, obtained on day 0 of AZD1222 vaccination. These receptors were obtained from an adult in good health.

V is TRBV5-6 and J is TRBJ2-7; perhaps TRBD1 as D (5 bases). Germline assignment: CDR1 SGHDT and CDR2 YYEEEE. The CDR3 totals 15 residues. Trimming shortened V by 1 base and J by 3 bases, and 14 bases separated the two germline ends. DNA of the CDR3: TGTGCCAGCAGCTTGTTGGGGCCGACTTACTACGAGCAGTACTTC. Residues: CASSLLGPTYYEQYF.

This clone was detected only once. V and J are TRBV5-5 and TRBJ1-1; no clear D. Germline V gene sequence: CDR1 SGHKS, CDR2 YYEKEE (reference sequence). The germline V and J ends were trimmed by 5 bases and 2 bases, with 13 bases remaining between them. The CDR3 sequence is 14 residues long. The chain's CDR3 is CASSLAVSNTEAFF. CDR3 coding DNA: TGTGCCAGCAGTCTGGCCGTATCAAACACTGAAGCTTTCTTT.

In DNA, the CDR3 is TGTGCCAGCAGCCTAGAGGGTAGCGGCTACAATGAGCAGTTCTTC. Translation gives CASSLEGSGYNEQFF. The chain employs TRBV5-8 and TRBJ2-1, with D possibly matching TRBD2 (6 bases). Germline lookup yields CDR1 SGHTS and CDR2 YDEGEE. The CDR3 is made up of 15 amino acids. V lost 4 bases, J lost 3 bases, and 14 bases lay in between.

J is TRBJ1-1 and V is TRBV6-5, with D tentatively TRBD1 (5 bases). Trimming took 8 bases from V and 0 from J, leaving 13 bases between them. Germline CDR1 is MNHEY and CDR2 is SVGAGI. This CDR3 comprises 14 residues. The CDR3 region has the DNA TGTGCCAGCTTTCGGGACTCCTTGAACACTGAAGCTTTCTTT. Translation: CASFRDSLNTEAFF.

The rearrangement uses TRBV2 and TRBJ2-5; D not resolved. V lost 7 bases, J lost 4 bases, and 13 bases lay in between. This CDR3 is built from 13 residues. Germline CDR1 reads SNHLY; CDR2 reads FYNNEI. The CDR3, as DNA: TGTGCCAGCAATAAGGGCAACCGAGAGACCCAGTACTTC. It codes for CASNKGNRETQYF.

The chain links TRBV30 to TRBJ1-2, with D unresolved. Germline lookup yields CDR1 GTSNPN and CDR2 SVGIG (reference sequence). V was trimmed by 1 base and J by 7 bases, leaving 10 bases between them. The CDR3 is 12 residues long. CDR3 loop: CAWSGGPGGYTF. CDR3 nucleotides: TGTGCCTGGAGTGGTGGACCCGGTGGCTACACCTTC. Supplemented by reference TRBV30 and TRBJ1-2, the full variable domain reads SQTIHQWPATLVQPVGSPLSLECTVEGTSNPNLYWYRQAAGRGLQLLFYSVGIGQISSEVPQNLSASRPQDRQFILSSKKLLLSDSGFYLCAWSGGPGGYTFGSGTRLTVV.

The chain carries TRBV6-5 and TRBJ1-1; D is unresolved. The CDR3 runs to 13 residues. V was shortened by 7 bases and J by 3 bases, with 12 bases between the two germline ends. CDR1 and CDR2 from the germline V gene are MNHEY and SVGAGI. Written as DNA, the CDR3 is TGTGCCAGCACCACTGGCCGGGACACTGAAGCTTTCTTT. Translation gives CASTTGRDTEAFF.

This sequence joins TRBV5-1 and TRBJ1-5; 7 bases agree with TRBD1. V was clipped by 4 bases and J by 3 bases; unmatched bases: 4. The CDR3 length is 14 residues. Germline CDR1 reads SGHRS; CDR2 reads YFSETQ. CDR3 DNA sequence: TGCGCCAGCAGCCTAACAGGGGACAATCAGCCCCAGCATTTT. Translated: CASSLTGDNQPQHF.

This chain joins TRBV9 and TRBJ1-1; no reliable D call. This CDR3 comprises 13 residues. CDR1 is SGDLS and CDR2 is YYNGEE in the germline V gene. The V gene lost 0 bases and the J gene lost 1 base, with 4 bases spanning the gap. CDR3 sequence: CASSVVPNTEAFF. CDR3 coding DNA: TGTGCCAGCAGCGTAGTCCCGAACACTGAAGCTTTCTTT. The full variable domain, with the rest looked up from reference TRBV9 and TRBJ1-1, is DSGVTQTPKHLITATGQRVTLRCSPRSGDLSVYWYQQSLDQGLQFLIQYYNGEERAKGNILERFSAQQFPDLHSELNLSSLELGDSALYFCASSVVPNTEAFFGQGTRLTVV.

V gene TRBV9 combines with J gene TRBJ2-1; no reliable D call. CDR3 size: 15 residues. CDR1 and CDR2 (germline): SGDLS, YYNGEE. The V gene lost 0 bases and the J gene lost 0 bases, with 7 bases spanning the gap. CDR3 in amino acids: CASSVGWGSYNEQFF. CDR3 sequence (DNA): TGTGCCAGCAGCGTAGGGTGGGGCTCCTACAATGAGCAGTTCTTC.

The chain is built from TRBV28 and TRBJ1-1; no reliable D call. The CDR3 totals 14 residues. Germline lookup yields CDR1 MDHEN and CDR2 SYDVKM. Trimming stripped 6 bases from V and 1 base from J, with 12 bases between. CDR3: CASSQTPGNTEAFF. CDR3 coding DNA: TGTGCCAGCAGCCAGACTCCCGGGAACACTGAAGCTTTCTTT.

The chain uses TRBV27 and TRBJ2-7; 8 bases line up with TRBD1. This CDR3 has 15 amino acids. Per the germline V gene, CDR1 is MNHEY and CDR2 is SMNVEV (reference sequence). V lost 2 bases and J lost 3; bases outside the gene matches: 6. CDR3 in DNA: TGTGCCAGCAGTTTAAACGGACAGGGCCACTACGAGCAGTACTTC. As protein: CASSLNGQGHYEQYF.

This rearrangement joins TRBV2 to TRBJ1-5, with a tentative D call TRBD1 (5 bases). CDR1 SNHLY and CDR2 FYNNEI come from the germline V gene. The ends were cut back, 2 bases at V and 6 bases at J, with 11 bases in the middle. This CDR3 region has 14 residues. The CDR3, as DNA: TGTGCCAGCAGTGAAACGGGGGAGGGTCAGCCCCAGCATTTT. It codes for CASSETGEGQPQHF.

The chain has TRBV5-1 and TRBJ1-4, with TRBD1 matching over 7 bases. Per the germline V gene, CDR1 is SGHRS and CDR2 is YFSETQ. CDR3 size: 14 residues. The trim removed 4 bases at V and 7 bases at J, leaving 7 bases unmatched. The CDR3 DNA reads TGCGCCAGCAGCGCCGACAGGGCGGGTGAAAAACTGTTTTTT. Its translation: CASSADRAGEKLFF.

This chain links TRBV15 with TRBJ1-2; 8 bases are a match to TRBD1. V gave up 5 bases and J gave up 5 bases; unmatched junction bases: 4. Germline V lookup: CDR1 LNHNV, CDR2 YYDKDF (reference sequence). The CDR3 loop spans 13 amino acids. CDR3 region: CATSERDRYGYTF. As DNA, the CDR3 is TGTGCCACCAGCGAGAGGGACAGGTATGGCTACACCTTC.

The genes are TRBV2 and TRBJ1-6; 9 bases are a match to TRBD1. CDR1 and CDR2 from the germline V gene are SNHLY and FYNNEI. This CDR3 is built from 14 residues. The V gene end was trimmed by 6 bases and the J gene end by 5 bases; junction bases not matched to a gene: 2. The CDR3 sequence: CASRRDRDNSPLHF. CDR3 nucleotides: TGTGCCAGCAGACGGGACAGGGATAATTCACCCCTCCACTTT.

CDR3 region: CATGEASGRGETQYF. In DNA, the CDR3 is TGTGCCACCGGGGAGGCTAGCGGGAGAGGAGAGACCCAGTACTTC. The chain is built from TRBV24-1 and TRBJ2-5; 10 positions agree with TRBD2. Germline V gene sequence: CDR1 KGHDR, CDR2 SFDVKD. V lost 9 bases to trimming and J lost 4 bases; unmatched junction nucleotides: 10. The CDR3 length is 15 residues.

CDR3 loop: CASSYSGSTGYGYTF. CDR3 coding DNA: TGTGCCAGCAGTTACTCAGGTAGCACCGGCTATGGCTACACCTTC. This chain links TRBV6-5 with TRBJ1-2; D not certain. The CDR3 covers 15 residues. With 0 bases removed from V and 4 bases from J, the gap between germline ends came to 12 bases. Germline values: CDR1 MNHEY, CDR2 SVGAGI.

V gene TRBV12-3 or TRBV12-4 combines with J gene TRBJ1-4, with unresolved D. The length of the CDR3 is 11 residues. The ends were cut back, 8 bases at V and 8 bases at J, with 9 bases in the middle. CDR3 residues: CASGRREKLFF. The CDR3, as DNA: TGTGCCAGCGGTCGGAGGGAAAAACTGTTTTTT.

This CDR3 reads CASMGGGGYTF. The CDR3 nucleotides are TGTGCCAGCATGGGAGGGGGCGGCTACACCTTC. V is TRBV12-3 or TRBV12-4 and J is TRBJ1-2; 7 bases match TRBD1. Trimming at V came to 7 bases and at J to 8 bases, leaving 4 bases not matched to a gene. CDR3 length: 11 amino acids.

This clone is a singleton in its sample. The rearrangement links TRBV3-1 (or the pseudogene TRBV3-2) to TRBJ1-6; 8 nucleotides line up with TRBD1. J was trimmed by 6 bases and V by 1 base; bases with no gene match: 5. CDR1 is LGHDT and CDR2 is YNNKEL in the germline V gene (reference sequence). The CDR3 sequence is 16 residues long. CDR3 sequence reads: CASSQVPGQGNSPLHF. CDR3 coding DNA: TGTGCCAGCAGCCAAGTCCCTGGACAGGGTAATTCACCCCTCCACTTT.

The J gene is TRBJ1-5, the V gene TRBV11-2, with D possibly TRBD1 on 5 matching bases. Germline V lookup: CDR1 SGHAT, CDR2 FQNNGV. Deletions cut 5 bases from V and 0 bases from J, with 11 bases between. This CDR3 is 15 amino acids long. CDR3 in amino acids: CASSPGLNSNQPQHF. The CDR3 DNA is TGTGCCAGCAGCCCGGGACTTAATAGCAATCAGCCCCAGCATTTT.

This chain links TRBV19 with TRBJ1-1; 11 bases agree with TRBD1. Germline CDR1 is LNHDA and CDR2 is SQIVND (reference sequence). This CDR3 has 17 amino acids. Germline trimming cut 4 bases from V and 1 base from J; bases unmatched to any gene: 8. The DNA for the CDR3 is TGTGCCAGTAGTAGGACAGGGGGCGCATCTAAGAACACTGAAGCTTTCTTT. Translation: CASSRTGGASKNTEAFF.

The rearrangement links TRBV3-1 (or the pseudogene TRBV3-2) to TRBJ2-6, with 7 bases lining up with TRBD1. The CDR3 extends over 17 amino acids. Germline CDR1 is LGHDT and CDR2 is YNNKEL (reference sequence). The V gene end was trimmed by 1 base and the J gene end by 0 bases; junction bases not matched to a gene: 3. CDR3 residues: CASSQGTGGSGANVLTF. The CDR3 region has the DNA TGTGCCAGCAGCCAAGGGACAGGCGGCTCTGGGGCCAACGTCCTGACTTTC.

The chain combines TRBV10-3 with TRBJ1-4, with no clear D. Trimming left V 3 bases short and J 7 bases short, with 15 bases between. Germline CDR1 reads ENHRY; CDR2 reads SYGVKD. The CDR3 is 15 amino acids. This CDR3 is CAISDPTVLGEKLFF. The CDR3, as DNA: TGTGCCATCAGTGATCCAACAGTGCTGGGTGAAAAACTGTTTTTT.

V usage is TRBV5-6 and J usage is TRBJ2-1; 15 bases match TRBD2. CDR1 is SGHDT, CDR2 YYEEEE, per germline. The CDR3 is 16 residues long. With 0 bases clipped from V and 7 bases from J, the junction kept 2 bases outside the gene matches. The CDR3 protein is CASSLVGLAGGNEQFF. CDR3 bases: TGTGCCAGCAGCTTGGTGGGACTAGCGGGAGGTAATGAGCAGTTCTTC. The full variable domain, its missing parts supplied by reference TRBV5-6 and TRBJ2-1, is DAGVTQSPTHLIKTRGQQVTLRCSPKSGHDTVSWYQQALGQGPQFIFQYYEEEERQRGNFPDRFSGHQFPNYSSELNVNALLLGDSALYLCASSLVGLAGGNEQFFGPGTRLTVL.

The V gene is TRBV12-2, the J gene TRBJ2-7. TRBV12-2 is noted as a pseudogene. CDR3 length equals 15 residues. In nucleotides, the CDR3 is TGTGCAAGTCGCTTAGCGTCCTTGCAATCTTACGAGCAGTACTTC. Its translation: CASRLASLQSYEQYF.

The rearrangement links TRBV2 to TRBJ1-2, with D hard to call. The V and J ends lost 5 bases and 8 bases respectively, with 6 bases between them. Germline V CDR1 and CDR2: SNHLY, FYNNEI. This CDR3 comprises 10 residues. This CDR3 reads CASSTEGYTF. In DNA, the CDR3 is TGTGCCAGCAGTACGGAAGGCTACACCTTC.

This clone was seen a handful of times. The rearrangement links TRBV6-1 to TRBJ1-2; no definite D call. Germline values: CDR1 MNHNS, CDR2 SASEGT. V shed 2 bases and J shed 2 bases, with 9 bases lying between them. This CDR3 spans 14 amino acids. CDR3 sequence reads: CASSEQAENYGYTF. In nucleotides, the CDR3 is TGTGCCAGCAGTGAACAAGCAGAAAACTATGGCTACACCTTC.

V usage is TRBV6-4 and J usage is TRBJ2-2; weak D call: TRBD1 (6 bases). Germline V gives CDR1 MRHNA, CDR2 SNTAGT. The CDR3 spans 14 residues. Trimming cost V 4 bases and J 3 bases, with 9 bases left between them. The CDR3 coding sequence is TGTGCCAGCAGTGTTGCAGGGGACACCGGGGAGCTGTTTTTT. Its translation is CASSVAGDTGELFF.

This CDR3 reads CASSLDRGLGQPQHF. CDR3 sequence (DNA): TGTGCCAGCAGCTTAGACCGGGGTCTCGGTCAGCCCCAGCATTTT. This sequence joins TRBV7-9 and TRBJ1-5, with D uncertain. CDR3 length equals 15 residues. The germline gives CDR1 SEHNR, CDR2 FQNEAQ (reference sequence). With 1 base removed from V and 6 bases from J, the gap between germline ends came to 13 bases. The full variable domain, rest sourced from reference TRBV7-9 and TRBJ1-5, is DTGVSQNPRHKITKRGQNVTFRCDPISEHNRLYWYRQTLGQGPEFLTYFQNEAQLEKSRLLSDRFSAERPKGSFSTLEIQRTEQGDSAMYLCASSLDRGLGQPQHFGDGTRLSIL.